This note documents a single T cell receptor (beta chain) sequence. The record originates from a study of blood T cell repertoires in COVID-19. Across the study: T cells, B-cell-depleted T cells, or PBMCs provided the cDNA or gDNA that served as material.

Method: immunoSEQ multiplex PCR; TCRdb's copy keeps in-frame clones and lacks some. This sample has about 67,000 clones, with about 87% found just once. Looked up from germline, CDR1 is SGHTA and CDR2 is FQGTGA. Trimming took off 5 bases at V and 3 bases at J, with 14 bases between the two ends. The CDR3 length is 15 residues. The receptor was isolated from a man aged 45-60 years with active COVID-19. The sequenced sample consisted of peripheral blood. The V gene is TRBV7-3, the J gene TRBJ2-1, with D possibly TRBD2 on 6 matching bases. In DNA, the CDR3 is TGTGCCAGCAGCCCCCGGGCTAGCGACTACAATGAGCAGTTCTTC. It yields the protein CASSPRASDYNEQFF.